The clone carrying this T cell receptor (beta chain) was seen a few times. Antigen specificity is unknown. Germline CDR1 and CDR2: MNHNS and SASEGT. Losses at the gene ends were 6 bases for V and 2 bases for J; bases not matched to a gene: 6. The CDR3 runs 14 residues. The data are from a study of STAT5B mutations in CD4+ large granular lymphocyte leukemia. At the level of the study: Among healthy donors, a particular HLA allele went with more CDR3 'QG' motifs. Regarding the study as a whole: Top patient clones used TRBV06 genes more often: 8/27 versus 2/35 in controls.

Authors' data handling: A productive frequency of 2.59 x 10-5 was the lowest detectable. Here immunoSEQ multiplex PCR was the method, and the copy in TCRdb shows in-frame clones only, minus some. The D gene and trimming were derived from the DNA, and the V and J assignments and clone size from that table. The sample yields about 48,000 clones, around 70% seen once. Input material: CD4+ T cells from blood buffy coats. This clonotype was obtained from a human donor in good health. V gene TRBV6-1 combines with J gene TRBJ1-1; 7 nucleotides match TRBD1. CDR3 coding DNA: TGTGCCAGCAGCGACAGGGTTGGAAACACTGAAGCTTTCTTT. Protein product: CASSDRVGNTEAFF.